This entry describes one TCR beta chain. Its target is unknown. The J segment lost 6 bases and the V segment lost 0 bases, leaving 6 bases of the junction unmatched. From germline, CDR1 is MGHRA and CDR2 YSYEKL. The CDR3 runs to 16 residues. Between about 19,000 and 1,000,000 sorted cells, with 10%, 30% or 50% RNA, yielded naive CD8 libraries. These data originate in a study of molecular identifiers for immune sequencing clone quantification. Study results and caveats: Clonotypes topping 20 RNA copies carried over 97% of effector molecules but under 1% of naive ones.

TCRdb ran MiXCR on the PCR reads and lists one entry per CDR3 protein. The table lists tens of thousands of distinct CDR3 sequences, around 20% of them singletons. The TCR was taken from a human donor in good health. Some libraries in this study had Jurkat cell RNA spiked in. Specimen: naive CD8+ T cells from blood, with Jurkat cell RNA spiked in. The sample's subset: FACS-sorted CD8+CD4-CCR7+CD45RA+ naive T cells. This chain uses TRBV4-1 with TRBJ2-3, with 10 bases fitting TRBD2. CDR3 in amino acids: CASSQERLAGADTQYF. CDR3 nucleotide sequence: TGCGCCAGCAGCCAAGAACGCCTAGCGGGGGCGGATACGCAGTATTTT.